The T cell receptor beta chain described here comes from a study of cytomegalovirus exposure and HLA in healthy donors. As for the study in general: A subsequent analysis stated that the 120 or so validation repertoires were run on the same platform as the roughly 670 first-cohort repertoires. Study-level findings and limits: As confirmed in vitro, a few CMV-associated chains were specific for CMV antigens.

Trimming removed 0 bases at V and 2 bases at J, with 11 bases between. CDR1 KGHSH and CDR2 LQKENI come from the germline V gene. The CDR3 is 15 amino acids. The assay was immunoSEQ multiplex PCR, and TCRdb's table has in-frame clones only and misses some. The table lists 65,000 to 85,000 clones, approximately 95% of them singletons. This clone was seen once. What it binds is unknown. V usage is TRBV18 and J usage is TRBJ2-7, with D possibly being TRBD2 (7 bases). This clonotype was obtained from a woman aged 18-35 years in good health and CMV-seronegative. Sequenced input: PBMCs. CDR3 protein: CASSPPRGGAYEQYF. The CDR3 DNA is TGTGCCAGCTCACCACCTAGAGGGGGGGCCTACGAGCAGTACTTC.